This T cell receptor beta chain is drawn from a study of Graves' ophthalmopathy and Graves' hyperthyroidism. Using RNA transcripts, the TCR beta CDR3 regions were amplified. The library came from an HTBI-primed first-round RT-PCR and a second-round multiplex PCR. TCRdb reprocessed the multiplex PCR reads via MiXCR and lists one record per CDR3 protein. Found here are hundreds of thousands of distinct CDR3 sequences, over 15% of them singletons; the top ten hold about 7.3%. Germline lookup yields CDR1 LGHDT and CDR2 YNNKEL (reference sequence). Between the trimmed V and J ends, which lost 1 base and 3 bases, there was a span of 10 bases. The CDR3 runs 14 residues. This clonotype was seen a few times.

Sequencing was done on a sample of peripheral blood. The source is a woman aged 18-29 years with stable Graves' hyperthyroidism. The genes are TRBV3-1 and TRBJ2-7, with D uncertain. The CDR3 nucleotides are TGTGCCAGCAGCCAAGGTCGTCCAGACTACGAGCAGTACTTC. This translates into CASSQGRPDYEQYF.